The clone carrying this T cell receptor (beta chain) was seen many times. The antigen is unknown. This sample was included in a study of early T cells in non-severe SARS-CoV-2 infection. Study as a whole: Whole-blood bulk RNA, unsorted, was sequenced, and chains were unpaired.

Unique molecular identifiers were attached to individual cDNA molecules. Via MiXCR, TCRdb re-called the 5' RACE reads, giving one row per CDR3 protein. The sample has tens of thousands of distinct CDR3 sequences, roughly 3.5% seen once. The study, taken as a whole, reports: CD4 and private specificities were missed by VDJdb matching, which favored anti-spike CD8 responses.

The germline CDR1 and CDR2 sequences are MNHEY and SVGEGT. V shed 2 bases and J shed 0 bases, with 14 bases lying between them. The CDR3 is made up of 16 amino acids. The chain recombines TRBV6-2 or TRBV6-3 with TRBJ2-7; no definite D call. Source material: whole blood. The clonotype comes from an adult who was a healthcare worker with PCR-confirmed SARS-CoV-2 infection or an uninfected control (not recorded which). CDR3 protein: CASSYLPPGGSYEQYF. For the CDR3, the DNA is TGTGCCAGCAGTTACCTCCCCCCGGGCGGCTCCTACGAGCAGTACTTC.